Sequencing of this T cell receptor (beta chain) was carried out in a study of cytomegalovirus exposure and HLA in healthy donors. Across the whole study: A data release that came early held roughly 90 million unique TCRs from HLA-typed donors. Study-wide results and caveats: A missense DCLRE1C variant was associated with V- and J-gene trimming of TCR beta chains in a later analysis, and an independent cohort replicated the association. It was confirmed in vitro that a few of the CMV-associated chains were specific for CMV antigens.

This clone is a singleton in its sample. Its target is not known. V lost 3 bases and J 6 bases, leaving 13 bases between the germline ends. This CDR3 is built from 13 residues. Germline CDR1 is SGDLS and CDR2 is YYNGEE. As for the donors, each was a healthy bone marrow donor. Primers for the PCR totalled 60 Vbeta and 13 Jbeta. The data were produced by immunoSEQ multiplex PCR, yet TCRdb's version contains in-frame clones alone and is incomplete. The sample has roughly 150,000 clones; around 73% are singletons. The V gene is TRBV9, the J gene TRBJ2-7, with D perhaps matching TRBD1 (6 bases). The sequenced material came from PBMCs. The receptor comes from a male donor in good health and CMV-seronegative. CDR3 amino acids: CASSALQQGEQYF. Here the CDR3 DNA reads TGTGCCAGCAGCGCTCTCCAACAGGGCGAGCAGTACTTC.